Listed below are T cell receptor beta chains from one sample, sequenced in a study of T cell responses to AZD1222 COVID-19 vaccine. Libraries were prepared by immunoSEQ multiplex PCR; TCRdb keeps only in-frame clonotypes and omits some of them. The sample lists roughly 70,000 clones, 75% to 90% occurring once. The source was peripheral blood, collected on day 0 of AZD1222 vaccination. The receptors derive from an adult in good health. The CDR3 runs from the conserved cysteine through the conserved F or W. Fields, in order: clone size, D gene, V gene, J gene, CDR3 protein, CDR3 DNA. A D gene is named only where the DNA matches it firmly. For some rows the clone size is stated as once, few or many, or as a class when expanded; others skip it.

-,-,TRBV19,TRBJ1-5,CASSIVRTVTRQPQHF,TGTGCCAGTAGTATAGTCCGGACAGTCACCCGTCAGCCCCAGCATTTT
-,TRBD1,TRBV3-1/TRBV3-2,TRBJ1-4,CASSQDLGTGAGEKLFF,TGTGCCAGCAGCCAAGATCTCGGGACAGGGGCAGGCGAAAAACTGTTTTTT
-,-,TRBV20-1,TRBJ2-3,CSASSRGRASTDTQYF,TGCAGTGCTAGTTCAAGAGGACGGGCCAGCACAGATACGCAGTATTTT
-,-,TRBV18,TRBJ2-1,CASSPPDKTGNEQFF,TGTGCCAGCTCACCACCGGACAAAACAGGGAATGAGCAGTTCTTC
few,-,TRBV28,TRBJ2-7,CASSGAGAIYEQYF,TGTGCCAGCAGTGGGGCAGGGGCTATTTACGAGCAGTACTTC
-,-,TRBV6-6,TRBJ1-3,CASSFDSSYSGNTIYF,TGTGCCAGCAGTTTTGACAGCTCTTACTCTGGAAACACCATATATTTT
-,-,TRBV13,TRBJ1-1,CASSLGGAAEAFF,TGTGCCAGCAGCTTAGGGGGGGCGGCTGAAGCTTTCTTT
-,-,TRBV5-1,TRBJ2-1,CASSLGDTYNEQFF,TGCGCCAGCAGCTTGGGGGATACCTACAATGAGCAGTTCTTC
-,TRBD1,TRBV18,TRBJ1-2,CASSPYRTGSPVYGYTF,TGTGCCAGCTCACCGTATCGGACAGGGTCGCCAGTCTATGGCTACACCTTC
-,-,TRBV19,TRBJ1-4,CASRLEVATNEKLFF,TGTGCCAGTAGGTTAGAAGTTGCAACTAATGAAAAACTGTTTTTT
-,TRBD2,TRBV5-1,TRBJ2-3,CASTSGSTDTQYF,TGCGCCAGCACTAGCGGCAGCACAGATACGCAGTATTTT
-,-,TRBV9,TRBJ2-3,CASSVPDASDTQYF,TGTGCCAGCAGCGTACCGGACGCTTCAGATACGCAGTATTTT
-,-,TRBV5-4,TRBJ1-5,CASSQDGQPQHF,TGTGCCAGCAGCCAAGATGGGCAGCCCCAGCATTTT
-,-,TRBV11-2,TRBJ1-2,CASTDTMSGGSYGYTF,TGTGCCAGCACCGACACAATGAGCGGCGGAAGCTATGGCTACACCTTC
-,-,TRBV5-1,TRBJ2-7,CASSFSGGLEQYF,TGCGCCAGCAGCTTTTCCGGGGGGCTCGAGCAGTACTTC
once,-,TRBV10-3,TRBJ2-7,CATAGTFSYEQYF,TGTGCCACAGCCGGGACCTTCTCCTACGAGCAGTACTTC
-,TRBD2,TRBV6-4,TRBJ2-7,CASSMAGGDEQYF,TGTGCCAGCAGCATGGCGGGAGGGGACGAGCAGTACTTC
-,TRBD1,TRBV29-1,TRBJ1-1,CSAGTGTLLAFF,TGCAGCGCCGGGACAGGGACACTTTTAGCTTTCTTT
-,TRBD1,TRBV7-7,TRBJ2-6,CASSPSPGGSGANVLTF,TGTGCTAGCAGCCCATCACCAGGGGGCTCCGGGGCCAACGTCCTGACTTTC
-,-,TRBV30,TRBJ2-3,CAWSVSPDTQYF,TGTGCCTGGAGTGTCTCTCCAGATACGCAGTATTTT